The next 21 T cell receptor beta chains were all read from a single sample in a study of low-dose radiotherapy and immunotherapy resistance in tumors. Both TCRalpha and TCRbeta chains were reverse transcribed with V-gene-specific primers. TCR amplification ran 15 to 25 PCR cycles using constant-region and V-primer adapter primers. MiXCR, applied by TCRdb to the reads, yields one record per CDR3 protein. The table records around 80,000 distinct CDR3 sequences, around 17% of them present only once. The sample's time point: after trial treatment. Treatment: LDRT plus nivolumab, ipilimumab, low-dose cyclophosphamide and aspirin (RACIN trial). Sequences were derived from PBMCs, sampled after low-dose radiotherapy plus immunotherapy. These receptor sequences come from a male donor with prostate cancer.

This clonotype was counted at least ten times. The CDR3 bases are TGTGCCAGCAGTTACAGGGGGGCAGATACGCAGTATTTT. Its protein product is CASSYRGADTQYF. The chain has TRBV6-2 or TRBV6-3 and TRBJ2-3; D is perhaps TRBD1 or TRBD2 (6 bases each). The CDR3 is 13 residues long. CDR1 MNHEY and CDR2 SVGEGT come from the germline V gene. V lost 2 bases, J lost 4 bases, and 7 bases lay in between.

This clonotype showed up many times. The rearrangement joins TRBV6-5 to TRBJ2-2; D remains ambiguous. Between the trimmed V and J ends, which lost 6 bases and 0 bases, there was a span of 14 bases. The CDR3 length is 16 residues. Germline loops: CDR1 MNHEY, CDR2 SVGAGI. CDR3 coding DNA: TGTGCCAGCAGCCGGGCAAGTGATCCGAACACCGGGGAGCTGTTTTTT. Translating gives CASSRASDPNTGELFF.

This clonotype was counted many times. The CDR3: CASSSAPSGRAQVHEQYF. CDR3 bases: TGTGCCAGCAGTTCCGCTCCCAGCGGGAGGGCGCAGGTACACGAGCAGTACTTC. This sequence joins TRBV6-5 and TRBJ2-7, with TRBD2 identical over 10 bases. The V gene end was trimmed by 4 bases and the J gene end by 5 bases; junction bases not matched to a gene: 17. This CDR3 is built from 18 residues. Germline V gene lookup returns CDR1 MNHEY and CDR2 SVGAGI.

This clonotype was counted ten times or more. The J gene is TRBJ2-1, the V gene TRBV28; the D gene is possibly TRBD2 (6 bases). Germline V lookup: CDR1 MDHEN, CDR2 SYDVKM. The length of the CDR3 is 15 residues. Trimming removed 6 bases from V and 2 bases from J, with 14 bases in between. The CDR3 nucleotides are TGTGCCAGCAGCCCCGGGGGTCTCGCCTACAATGAGCAGTTCTTC. Translating gives CASSPGGLAYNEQFF.

The CDR3, as DNA: TGTGCCAGCAGCGGCTCGGGAGGCTACGAGCAGTACTTC. Translation gives CASSGSGGYEQYF. V usage is TRBV11-2 and J usage is TRBJ2-7; TRBD2 matches 7 bases. The trim removed 5 bases at V and 3 bases at J, leaving 4 bases unmatched. In germline, CDR1 is SGHAT, CDR2 FQNNGV. This CDR3 spans 13 amino acids.

This clonotype was detected ten times or more. The rearrangement links TRBV27 to TRBJ2-1; no firm D call. The V gene's germline CDR1 is MNHEY and CDR2 SMNVEV (reference sequence). V was trimmed by 2 bases and J by 0 bases, leaving 5 bases between them. This CDR3 has 14 amino acids. This CDR3 reads CASSLESSYNEQFF. CDR3 coding DNA: TGTGCCAGCAGTTTAGAGAGCTCCTACAATGAGCAGTTCTTC.

In this sample, this clonotype turned up many times. The chain joins TRBV10-3 to TRBJ2-5; the D call may be TRBD1 or TRBD2 (6 bases each). This CDR3 has 14 amino acids. Trimming pared 10 bases from V and 4 bases from J, leaving 19 bases between. Germline lookup yields CDR1 ENHRY and CDR2 SYGVKD. CDR3 loop: CATAASGAGETQYF. The CDR3 DNA sequence: TGTGCCACCGCGGCCTCGGGGGCCGGAGAGACCCAGTACTTC.

The table lists this clonotype with a few counts. J is TRBJ2-4 and V is TRBV30; TRBD2 agrees at 9 bases. V dropped 1 base and J dropped 6; count of bases not matched to a gene: 10. Germline-derived CDR1 and CDR2 are GTSNPN and SVGIG (reference sequence). The CDR3 loop spans 16 amino acids. CDR3 loop: CAWSGGGRALGNIQYF. The CDR3, as DNA: TGTGCCTGGAGTGGTGGCGGGAGGGCGTTGGGAAACATTCAGTACTTC.

This clonotype was recorded only once. This chain joins TRBV7-2 and TRBJ2-5; TRBD1 aligns across 10 bases. The trim removed 5 bases at V and 7 bases at J, leaving 1 base unmatched. CDR1 and CDR2 (germline): SGHTA, FQGNSA. This CDR3 region has 12 residues. CDR3 loop: CASSGTGATQYF. CDR3 in DNA: TGTGCCAGCAGCGGGACAGGGGCGACCCAGTACTTC.

This clonotype came up many times. V is TRBV18 and J is TRBJ2-2; the D call may be TRBD1 or TRBD2 (6 bases each). The CDR3 consists of 17 residues. V was cut by 0 bases and J by 0 bases, with 11 bases left in between. The germline V gene has CDR1 KGHSH and CDR2 LQKENI. Written as DNA, the CDR3 is TGTGCCAGCTCACCACCCACCGGGGGCGCGAACACCGGGGAGCTGTTTTTT. As protein: CASSPPTGGANTGELFF.

This clonotype was detected many times. The chain employs TRBV5-1 and TRBJ1-4, with 8 nucleotides matching TRBD1. Trimming removed 5 bases from V and 8 bases from J; junction bases left unmatched: 8. This CDR3 comprises 14 residues. Germline CDR1 is SGHRS and CDR2 is YFSETQ. The CDR3 is CASSRSGGDEKLFF. Here the CDR3 DNA reads TGCGCCAGCAGTCGTTCAGGGGGCGACGAAAAACTGTTTTTT.

This clonotype was seen ten or more times. The chain carries TRBV29-1 and TRBJ2-2; D unclear. The CDR3 is made up of 12 amino acids. Germline V gene sequence: CDR1 SQVTM, CDR2 ANQGSEA. Trimming took 0 bases from V and 9 from J, leaving 8 bases between them. The DNA of the CDR3 is TGCAGCGTTGAAGATTTATCCCGGGAGCTGTTTTTT. Amino acids: CSVEDLSRELFF.

This clonotype was detected ten times or more. The chain employs TRBV5-4 and TRBJ2-3; 10 bases match TRBD2. Germline V gene data show CDR1 as SGHNT and CDR2 as YYREEE (reference sequence). The CDR3 runs to 17 residues. V dropped 4 bases and J dropped 7; count of bases not matched to a gene: 15. DNA of the CDR3: TGTGCCAGCAGCCTAACTTCGGGAGCGGGAGGGCCAAATACGCAGTATTTT. This sequence encodes CASSLTSGAGGPNTQYF.

Details on this clonotype: With a far larger clone one base away, a read error is the likely cause. V and J are TRBV29-1 and TRBJ2-7; 7 bases agree with TRBD1. Judging by the DNA end, TRBJ2-1 fits better; the J call may be wrong. The CDR3 extends over 13 amino acids. Germline V gene sequence: CDR1 SQVTM, CDR2 ANQGSEA. CDR3 amino acids: CSVVGQTHNEQFF. CDR3 bases: TGCAGCGTTGTGGGACAGACCCACAATGAGCAGTTCTTC.

V usage is TRBV5-4 and J usage is TRBJ1-4; 8 bases align to TRBD1. With 4 bases clipped from V and 0 bases from J, the junction kept 11 bases outside the gene matches. The V gene's germline CDR1 is SGHNT and CDR2 YYREEE (reference sequence). This CDR3 has 18 residues. The CDR3 coding sequence is TGTGCCAGCAGCCCCAACACCGGGACAGGAGCAACTAATGAAAAACTGTTTTTT. Translated: CASSPNTGTGATNEKLFF.

This clonotype was found many times. The rearrangement joins TRBV29-1 to TRBJ2-1, with 11 bases that match TRBD2. The CDR3 runs 15 residues. Germline V CDR1 and CDR2: SQVTM, ANQGSEA. The junction had 4 bases not matched to a gene; V was cut back by 3 bases and J by 3 bases. CDR3 nucleotides: TGCAGCGTTGATATTAGCGGGAGGGACTACAATGAGCAGTTCTTC. It specifies CSVDISGRDYNEQFF.

This clonotype is labeled medium-sized. V and J are TRBV5-6 and TRBJ2-1; D call uncertain. Looked up from germline, CDR1 is SGHDT and CDR2 is YYEEEE. Trimming removed 5 bases from V and 5 bases from J, with 8 bases in between. The CDR3 loop spans 12 amino acids. CDR3 amino acids: CASSGGNNEQFF. CDR3 nucleotide sequence: TGTGCCAGCAGTGGCGGTAACAATGAGCAGTTCTTC.

In regard to this clonotype: A far larger clone is one base from this, pointing to a likely read error. The chain carries TRBV7-9 and TRBJ2-7; D gene ambiguous. Germline V gene sequence: CDR1 SEHNR, CDR2 FQNEAQ (reference sequence). Trimming took off 5 bases at V and 7 bases at J, with 21 bases between the two ends. CDR3 length: 15 residues. The DNA of the CDR3 is TGTGCCAGCAGCCCGGTTTGGGCAGGCGGCTATGAGCAGTACTTC. As protein: CASSPVWAGGYEQYF.

This clonotype has ten or more counts. The V and J genes are TRBV5-1 and TRBJ2-3; no definite D call. The ends were cut back, 0 bases at V and 2 bases at J, with 7 bases in the middle. CDR1 is SGHRS, CDR2 YFSETQ, per germline. The CDR3 extends over 14 amino acids. CDR3 in DNA: TGCGCCAGCAGCTTGGAAAAATCCACAGATACGCAGTATTTT. The encoded protein is CASSLEKSTDTQYF.

This clonotype appeared many times. The chain links TRBV4-3 to TRBJ2-2, with 13 bases fitting TRBD2. The CDR3 extends over 17 amino acids. CDR1 is LGHNA, CDR2 YSLEER, per germline. Germline trimming cut 0 bases from V and 4 bases from J; bases unmatched to any gene: 2. The CDR3 DNA follows: TGCGCCAGCAGCCAAGAGACTAGCGGGAGGTCCACCGGGGAGCTGTTTTTT. Its translation is CASSQETSGRSTGELFF.

This clonotype was found many times. This chain connects TRBV30 to TRBJ1-1; 7 nucleotides match TRBD1. CDR3 length: 13 amino acids. V shed 5 bases, J shed 0 bases, and the junction held 3 bases outside the gene matches. Germline assignment: CDR1 GTSNPN and CDR2 SVGIG (reference sequence). The CDR3: CAWGGQVNTEAFF. In nucleotides, the CDR3 is TGTGCCTGGGGCGGACAGGTGAACACTGAAGCTTTCTTT. The complete variable domain, with remaining parts taken from reference TRBV30 and TRBJ1-1, reads SQTIHQWPATLVQPVGSPLSLECTVEGTSNPNLYWYRQAAGRGLQLLFYSVGIGQISSEVPQNLSASRPQDRQFILSSKKLLLSDSGFYLCAWGGQVNTEAFFGQGTRLTVV.